This TCR beta chain was retrieved from a study of blood T cell repertoires in COVID-19. Here immunoSEQ multiplex PCR was the method, and the copy in TCRdb shows in-frame clones only, minus some. The sample has around 40,000 clones; 70% to 90% are singletons. Germline V lookup: CDR1 MNHNY, CDR2 SVGAGI (reference sequence). Trimming removed 0 bases from V and 5 bases from J, with 8 bases in between. The CDR3 extends over 13 amino acids. This chain joins TRBV6-6 and TRBJ2-7, with D tentatively TRBD1 (6 bases). This clonotype was sampled from a human donor in a cohort sampled during active COVID-19. The sample was peripheral blood. CDR3 DNA sequence: TGTGCCAGCAGTTACTCGAGGGGGAACGAGCAGTACTTC. The encoded protein is CASSYSRGNEQYF.